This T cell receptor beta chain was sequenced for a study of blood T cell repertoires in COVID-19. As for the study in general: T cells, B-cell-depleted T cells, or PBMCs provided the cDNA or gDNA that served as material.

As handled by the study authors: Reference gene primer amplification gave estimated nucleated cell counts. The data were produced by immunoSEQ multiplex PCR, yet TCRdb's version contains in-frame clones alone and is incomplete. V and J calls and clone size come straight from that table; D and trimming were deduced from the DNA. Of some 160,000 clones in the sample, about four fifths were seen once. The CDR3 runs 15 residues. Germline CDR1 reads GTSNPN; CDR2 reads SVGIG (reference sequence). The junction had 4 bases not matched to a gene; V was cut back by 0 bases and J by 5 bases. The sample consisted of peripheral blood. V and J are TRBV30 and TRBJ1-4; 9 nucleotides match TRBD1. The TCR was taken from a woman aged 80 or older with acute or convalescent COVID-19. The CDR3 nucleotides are TGTGCCTGGAGTGTTAACGACAGGGGGAATGAAAAACTGTTTTTT. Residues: CAWSVNDRGNEKLFF.